The clone carrying this T cell receptor beta chain has a count of ten or more. Its specificity is unknown. These data come from a study of glioma-infiltrating T cells. Using RNA template, CDR3s of TCR alpha and beta were amplified with iRepertoire arm-PCR. Input was roughly 85-450 ng of tissue mRNA or PBMC total RNA. TCRdb recomputed calls from the multiplex PCR reads with MiXCR, one row per CDR3 protein. The repertoire holds around 100,000 distinct CDR3 sequences, with about 28% as singletons. With 4 bases clipped from V and 3 bases from J, the junction kept 8 bases outside the gene matches. CDR1 is SGHDN, CDR2 FVKESK, per germline. The CDR3 spans 15 residues. The study, taken as a whole, reports: Very few CDR3 sequences were shared between tissue and blood. Gliomas, especially low-grade, showed above-expected tissue-blood divergence; non-neoplastic patients showed below.

The chain has TRBV14 and TRBJ2-5; 7 bases fit TRBD1. Material for sequencing was glioma tissue, nonneoplastic brain tissue, or PBMCs (not recorded which). This TCR was recovered from a human donor with low-grade glioma or glioblastoma, undergoing nonglioma brain surgery, or in good health (not recorded which). DNA of the CDR3: TGTGCCAGCAGCCCGTACATTACAGGGGAAGAGACCCAGTACTTC. Translating gives CASSPYITGEETQYF.